These T cell receptor beta chains were read from a single sample in a study of identical twins. Each CDR3 protein gets one entry after TCRdb re-called the 5' RACE reads with MiXCR. The sample has just under 550,000 distinct CDR3 sequences, approximately 16% seen once; the top ten hold more than 0.4%. The same sample was also used in a study of yellow fever vaccine responses in identical twins.

The sequenced sample consisted of CD4+ T cells sorted from blood. These receptors came from a woman aged 18-29 years in good health. Each CDR3 is given with its conserved first and last residue. The D gene is left open where the match is weak. For some rows the clone size is stated as once, few or many, or as a class when expanded; others skip it.

len	v_gene	j_gene	abundance	d_gene	CDR3aa	CDR3nt
15	TRBV12-3/TRBV12-4	TRBJ1-1	few	NA	CASSPGLVRNTEAFF	TGTGCCAGCAGCCCGGGTTTGGTACGGAACACTGAAGCTTTCTTT
15	TRBV5-1	TRBJ1-6	few	NA	CASSLEGQDTSPLHF	TGCGCCAGCAGCTTGGAAGGTCAGGACACCTCACCCCTCCACTTT
15	TRBV3-1	TRBJ2-2	NA	NA	CASSQILGAAGELFF	TGTGCCAGCAGCCAAATCTTAGGGGCTGCCGGGGAGCTGTTTTTT
12	TRBV24-1	TRBJ2-7	few	NA	CATSDYLGEQYF	TGTGCCACCAGTGATTACTTGGGCGAGCAGTACTTC
15	TRBV20-1	TRBJ1-6	NA	TRBD1	CSAQDRDLYNSPLHF	TGCAGTGCTCAAGACAGGGACCTCTATAATTCACCCCTCCACTTT
14	TRBV28	TRBJ1-5	many	TRBD1	CASSWTGGNQPQHF	TGTGCCAGCAGTTGGACAGGGGGAAATCAGCCCCAGCATTTT
12	TRBV29-1	TRBJ1-2	NA	TRBD1	CSDRQGDYGYTF	TGCAGCGACCGACAGGGGGACTATGGCTACACCTTC
11	TRBV5-6	TRBJ2-1	few	NA	CASSLGPLQFF	TGTGCCAGCAGCTTGGGACCCTTACAGTTCTTC
16	TRBV12-3/TRBV12-4	TRBJ1-3	once	NA	CASSFYVGEVGNTIYF	TGTGCCAGCAGTTTTTATGTAGGGGAAGTGGGAAACACCATATATTTT
14	TRBV12-3/TRBV12-4	TRBJ2-1	NA	NA	CASSVMDTLSSQFF	TGTGCCAGCAGTGTGATGGACACCTTATCATCGCAGTTCTTC
17	TRBV20-1	TRBJ2-1	few	TRBD2	CSAGHPGLAGGHPEQFF	TGCAGTGCTGGACATCCGGGACTAGCGGGAGGCCATCCTGAGCAGTTCTTC
19	TRBV18	TRBJ2-2	few	NA	CASSPWRGLANQLTGELFF	TGTGCCAGCTCACCTTGGCGGGGCTTAGCGAATCAACTCACCGGGGAGCTGTTTTTT
16	TRBV7-9	TRBJ2-1	many	TRBD2	CASSLSLALSYNEQFF	TGTGCCAGCAGCTTATCACTAGCGCTCTCCTACAATGAGCAGTTCTTC
14	TRBV14	TRBJ2-3	few	TRBD2	CASSLSGRAYTQYF	TGTGCCAGCAGCCTTAGCGGGAGGGCGTATACGCAGTATTTT
14	TRBV7-2	TRBJ2-3	NA	NA	CASSLAHRPDTQYF	TGTGCCAGCAGCCTAGCCCATCGTCCAGATACGCAGTATTTT
17	TRBV28	TRBJ2-1	NA	NA	CASSLQFFLAQNNEQFF	TGTGCCAGCAGTTTACAGTTTTTCCTGGCACAAAACAATGAGCAGTTCTTC
14	TRBV9	TRBJ1-4	many	NA	CASSKDPTGEKLFF	TGTGCCAGCAGCAAGGACCCAACAGGTGAAAAACTGTTTTTT
17	TRBV7-6	TRBJ2-1	NA	TRBD2	CASSLGTASGGNREQFF	TGTGCCAGCAGCTTAGGTACCGCTAGCGGGGGGAACAGGGAGCAGTTCTTC
15	TRBV3-1	TRBJ2-1	NA	TRBD2	CASSLSGGPSNEQFF	TGTGCCAGCAGCCTTAGCGGGGGGCCCTCTAATGAGCAGTTCTTC
15	TRBV10-1	TRBJ2-1	few	TRBD2	CASSQGLAGNNEQFF	TGCGCCAGCAGCCAGGGACTAGCGGGAAACAATGAGCAGTTCTTC
15	TRBV27	TRBJ1-2	NA	TRBD1	CASSSAGTDSYGYTF	TGTGCCAGCAGTTCAGCCGGGACAGATAGCTATGGCTACACCTTC
16	TRBV6-1	TRBJ1-5	NA	NA	CASSEPRSLGNQPQHF	TGTGCCAGCAGCGAACCCCGGAGCCTGGGCAATCAGCCCCAGCATTTT
14	TRBV5-1	TRBJ1-6	few	TRBD1	CASRGGQGDSPLHF	TGCGCCAGCAGAGGGGGACAGGGTGATTCACCCCTCCACTTT
15	TRBV7-7	TRBJ2-1	NA	TRBD2	CASSPTSGLYNEQFF	TGTGCCAGCAGTCCCACTAGCGGACTTTACAATGAGCAGTTCTTC
14	TRBV7-8	TRBJ2-1	few	NA	CASSHGPTGGEQFF	TGTGCCAGCAGCCATGGGCCGACGGGTGGTGAGCAGTTCTTC
13	TRBV5-6	TRBJ2-7	NA	NA	CASSLKQAYEQYF	TGTGCCAGCAGCTTGAAACAGGCCTACGAGCAGTACTTC
15	TRBV29-1	TRBJ2-1	many	TRBD2	CSGRTSGNPAGEQFF	TGCAGCGGCAGGACTAGCGGCAATCCGGCGGGTGAGCAGTTCTTC
16	TRBV28	TRBJ2-7	few	TRBD1	CASPPESGTGSYEQYF	TGTGCCAGCCCTCCGGAATCAGGGACAGGGAGTTACGAGCAGTACTTC
12	TRBV7-9	TRBJ1-1	few	NA	CASSRMTGGAFF	TGTGCCAGCAGCCGAATGACTGGCGGAGCTTTCTTT
16	TRBV10-3	TRBJ2-1	few	NA	CAISEWRVDSYNEQFF	TGTGCCATCAGTGAGTGGCGGGTAGACTCCTACAATGAGCAGTTCTTC
15	TRBV2	TRBJ2-2	few	TRBD2	CASCERGVSTGELFF	TGTGCCAGCTGTGAGCGGGGGGTTAGCACCGGGGAGCTGTTTTTT
14	TRBV18	TRBJ2-1	NA	NA	CASSPPERSNEQFF	TGTGCCAGCTCACCACCGGAGAGAAGCAATGAGCAGTTCTTC
14	TRBV27	TRBJ2-7	NA	NA	CASSFEGGPYEQYF	TGTGCCAGCAGTTTTGAAGGCGGCCCCTACGAGCAGTACTTC
15	TRBV20-1	TRBJ1-5	NA	TRBD1	CSARGTGRDNQPQHF	TGCAGTGCTAGAGGGACAGGAAGGGACAATCAGCCCCAGCATTTT
17	TRBV5-1	TRBJ2-3	NA	TRBD2	CASSSLPSGGVTDTQYF	TGCGCCAGCAGCTCACTGCCTAGCGGGGGGGTCACAGATACGCAGTATTTT
19	TRBV4-1	TRBJ2-3	many	TRBD2	CASSQDRLAAGRGTDTQYF	TGCGCCAGCAGCCAAGATAGGCTAGCGGCCGGTCGGGGCACAGATACGCAGTATTTT
15	TRBV12-5	TRBJ2-7	NA	NA	CASGSPAQFPYEQYF	TGTGCTAGTGGTTCCCCAGCCCAGTTTCCCTACGAGCAGTACTTC
13	TRBV15	TRBJ2-5	few	NA	CATSRKTGETQYF	TGTGCCACCAGCAGAAAGACCGGGGAGACCCAGTACTTC
15	TRBV12-3/TRBV12-4	TRBJ1-4	NA	NA	CASRNAGIPNEKLFF	TGTGCCAGCAGAAACGCAGGGATACCTAATGAAAAACTGTTTTTT
12	TRBV2	TRBJ1-2	few	NA	CASIRDNYGYTF	TGTGCCAGCATCAGGGATAACTATGGCTACACCTTC
18	TRBV20-1	TRBJ2-5	NA	NA	CSARDEMGFRGGLETQYF	TGCAGTGCTAGAGATGAGATGGGTTTTAGGGGGGGATTGGAGACCCAGTACTTC
17	TRBV3-1	TRBJ2-6	few	NA	CASSHSGRISGANVLTF	TGTGCCAGCAGCCACTCGGGACGGATCTCTGGGGCCAACGTCCTGACTTTC
15	TRBV5-1	TRBJ2-7	many	TRBD2	CASSLGLAGWYEQYF	TGCGCCAGCAGCTTGGGACTAGCAGGCTGGTACGAGCAGTACTTC
14	TRBV27	TRBJ2-5	few	NA	CASSLWGGGETQYF	TGTGCCAGCAGTTTATGGGGCGGGGGCGAGACCCAGTACTTC
15	TRBV6-1	TRBJ1-4	few	TRBD1	CASSPQGDSNEKLFF	TGTGCCAGCAGCCCTCAGGGGGACTCTAATGAAAAACTGTTTTTT
14	TRBV7-2	TRBJ1-1	few	TRBD1	CASSSDRGIAEAFF	TGTGCCAGCAGCTCCGACAGGGGGATCGCTGAAGCTTTCTTT
15	TRBV7-8	TRBJ2-1	few	NA	CASSFLRPGYNEQFF	TGTGCCAGCAGCTTCCTTAGGCCAGGCTACAATGAGCAGTTCTTC
16	TRBV12-3/TRBV12-4	TRBJ2-4	many	TRBD1	CASSPDRGSAKNIQYF	TGTGCCAGCAGCCCGGACAGGGGGTCGGCCAAAAACATTCAGTACTTC
15	TRBV20-1	TRBJ1-5	NA	TRBD1	CSAAQDRAGNQPQHF	TGCAGTGCCGCACAGGACAGGGCTGGCAATCAGCCCCAGCATTTT
14	TRBV11-2	TRBJ1-1	NA	TRBD1	CASTRTGSRTEAFF	TGTGCCAGCACCAGGACAGGGAGTAGGACTGAAGCTTTCTTT
17	TRBV5-1	TRBJ2-1	NA	TRBD2	CASSPGFSGREYNEQFF	TGCGCCAGCAGCCCTGGTTTTAGCGGGAGGGAATACAATGAGCAGTTCTTC
15	TRBV11-2	TRBJ2-2	many	NA	CASSLSGHITGELFF	TGTGCCAGCAGCTTATCGGGACATATCACCGGGGAGCTGTTTTTT
18	TRBV15	TRBJ2-1	NA	TRBD2	CATSRGNGGRANWDEQFF	TGTGCCACCAGCAGGGGTAATGGGGGGAGGGCCAATTGGGATGAGCAGTTCTTC